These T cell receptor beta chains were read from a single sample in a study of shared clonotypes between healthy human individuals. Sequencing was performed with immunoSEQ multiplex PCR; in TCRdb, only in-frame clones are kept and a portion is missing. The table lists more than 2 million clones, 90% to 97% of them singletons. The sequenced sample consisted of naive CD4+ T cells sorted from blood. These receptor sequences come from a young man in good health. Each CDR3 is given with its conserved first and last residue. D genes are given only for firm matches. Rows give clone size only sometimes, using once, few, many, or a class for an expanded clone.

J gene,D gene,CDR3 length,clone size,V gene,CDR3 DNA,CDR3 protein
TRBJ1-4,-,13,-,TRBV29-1,TGCAGCGTTCAAGGACTGTGGAATGAAAAACTGTTTTTT,CSVQGLWNEKLFF
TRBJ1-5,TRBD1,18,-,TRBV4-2,TGTGCCAGCAGCCAACTTCTTCCGGGACAGGGGAACAATCAGCCCCAGCATTTT,CASSQLLPGQGNNQPQHF
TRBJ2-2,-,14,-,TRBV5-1,TGCGCCAGCAGCTTGGTAGTGAACACCGGGGAGCTGTTTTTT,CASSLVVNTGELFF
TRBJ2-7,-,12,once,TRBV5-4,TGTGCCAGCAGCCAGGACGGCTACGAGCAGTACTTC,CASSQDGYEQYF
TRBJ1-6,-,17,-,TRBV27,TGTGCCAGCAGTTTAGGTCCTTGGAGCTCCTATAATTCACCCCTCCACTTT,CASSLGPWSSYNSPLHF
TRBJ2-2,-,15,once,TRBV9,TGTGCCACCTCGGGGGGGACAGCGAACACCGGGGAGCTGTTTTTT,CATSGGTANTGELFF
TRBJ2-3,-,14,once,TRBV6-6,TGTGCCAGCAGTTACAGAAGATCGACAGATACGCAGTATTTT,CASSYRRSTDTQYF
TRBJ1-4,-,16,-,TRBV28,TGTGCCAGCTTAGAACCTTTCGGGACGGGTAATGAAAAACTGTTTTTT,CASLEPFGTGNEKLFF
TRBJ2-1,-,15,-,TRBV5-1,TGCGCCAGCAGCTTGGTCGGGATTCGGCAAAATGAGCAGTTCTTC,CASSLVGIRQNEQFF
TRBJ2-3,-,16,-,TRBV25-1,TGTGCCAGCAGTTCAGGACAGTGGAGTGGGCAAGATACGCAGTATTTT,CASSSGQWSGQDTQYF
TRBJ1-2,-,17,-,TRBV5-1,TGCGCCAGCAGCTTGCTCTCCGGGAACCGGGCGACCTATGGCTACACCTTC,CASSLLSGNRATYGYTF
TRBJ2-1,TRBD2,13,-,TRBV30,TGTGCCTGGAAATCGGGGGGGGCCATTGAGCAGTTCTTC,CAWKSGGAIEQFF
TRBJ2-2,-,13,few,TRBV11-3,TGTGCCAGCAGCTCAACTCGGACCGGGGAGCTGTTTTTT,CASSSTRTGELFF
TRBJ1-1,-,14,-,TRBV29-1,TGCAGCGTAAGGCAGGGGACCGGGAACACTGAAGCTTTCTTT,CSVRQGTGNTEAFF
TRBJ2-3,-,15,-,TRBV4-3,TGCGCCAGCAGCCTCCAGGCAGGGGCACCAAATACGCAGTATTTT,CASSLQAGAPNTQYF
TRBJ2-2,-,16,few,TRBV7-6,TGTGCCAGCAGCAACCGTGTTTCGGGGGTGACCGGGGAGCTGTTTTTT,CASSNRVSGVTGELFF
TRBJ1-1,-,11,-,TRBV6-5,TGTGCCAGCACTAAATCGGGGAGGGCTTTCTTT,CASTKSGRAFF
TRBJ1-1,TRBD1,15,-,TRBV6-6,TGTGCCAGCAGGACTCCGGGACAGGGGGGCACTGAAGCTTTCTTT,CASRTPGQGGTEAFF
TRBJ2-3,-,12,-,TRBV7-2,TGTGCCAGCAACATTTACACAGATACGCAGTATTTT,CASNIYTDTQYF
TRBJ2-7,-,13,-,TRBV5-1,TGCGCCAGCAGCCAGGTACCCTCACGGGAGCAGTACTTC,CASSQVPSREQYF
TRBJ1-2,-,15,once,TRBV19,TGTGCCAGTAGTGTGGACAGCAAAACTAGCTATGGCTACACCTTC,CASSVDSKTSYGYTF
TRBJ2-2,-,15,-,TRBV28,TGTGCCAGCAGTCCGGGACAAATGAACACCGGGGAGCTGTTTTTT,CASSPGQMNTGELFF
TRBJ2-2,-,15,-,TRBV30,TGTGCCTGGACTCAAAGTGCCTCAAACACCGGGGAGCTGTTTTTT,CAWTQSASNTGELFF
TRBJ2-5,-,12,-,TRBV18,TGTGCCAGCTCAGCATCTAAAGAGACCCAGTACTTC,CASSASKETQYF
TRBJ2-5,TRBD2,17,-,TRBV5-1,TGCGCCAGCCGCACGGGGAGGGGATCTAGCGGGAAAGAGACCCAGTACTTC,CASRTGRGSSGKETQYF
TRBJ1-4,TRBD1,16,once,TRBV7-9,TGTGCCAGCAGCACACAGACAGGGGGCGTTAATGAAAAACTGTTTTTT,CASSTQTGGVNEKLFF
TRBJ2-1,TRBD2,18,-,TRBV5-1,TGCGCCAGCAGCATGACCGGACTAGCGGGAGGTGGCTACAATGAGCAGTTCTTC,CASSMTGLAGGGYNEQFF
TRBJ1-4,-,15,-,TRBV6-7,TGTGCCAGCAGTTACCCGACTAACGCTAATGAAAAACTGTTTTTT,CASSYPTNANEKLFF
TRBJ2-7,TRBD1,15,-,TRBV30,TGTGCCTGGAGTGTCCCAAGGACAGGTATTTACGAGCAGTACTTC,CAWSVPRTGIYEQYF
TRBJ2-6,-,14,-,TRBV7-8,TGTGCCAGCAGCCCATCTCCTGGGGCCAACGTCCTGACTTTC,CASSPSPGANVLTF
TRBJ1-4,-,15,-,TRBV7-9,TGTGCCAGCAGCTTATCGCAGGGAGTCAGTGAAAAACTGTTTTTT,CASSLSQGVSEKLFF
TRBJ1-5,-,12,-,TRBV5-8,TGTGCCAGCAGCCCCTTGTTCGGGCCCCAGCATTTT,CASSPLFGPQHF
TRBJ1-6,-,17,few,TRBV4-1,TGCGCCAGCAGCCAAACTGACCAGCAAGGTCTCAATTCACCCCTCCACTTT,CASSQTDQQGLNSPLHF
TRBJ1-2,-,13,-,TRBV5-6,TGTGCCAGCAGCTTGGGTAAAAACTATGGCTACACCTTC,CASSLGKNYGYTF
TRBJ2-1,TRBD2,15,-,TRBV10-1,TGCGCCAGCAGTGAGCCTGGACTAGCGGGGAATGAGCAGTTCTTC,CASSEPGLAGNEQFF
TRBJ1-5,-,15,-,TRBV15,TGTGCCACCAGCAGACCAACAGGTGCCAATCAGCCCCAGCATTTT,CATSRPTGANQPQHF
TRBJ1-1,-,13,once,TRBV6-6,TGTGCCAGCAGCCCCTCACGGGACACTGAAGCTTTCTTT,CASSPSRDTEAFF
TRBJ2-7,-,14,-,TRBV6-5,TGTGCCAGCGGAGCAGTGTCGAGCTCCTACGAGCAGTACTTC,CASGAVSSSYEQYF
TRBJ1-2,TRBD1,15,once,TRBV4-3,TGCGCCAGCAGCCCTGGGACAGGGGGCGTCTATGGCTACACCTTC,CASSPGTGGVYGYTF
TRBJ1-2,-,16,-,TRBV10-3,TGTGCCATCAGTGATTCCCCCCCGGACAAAAACTATGGCTACACCTTC,CAISDSPPDKNYGYTF
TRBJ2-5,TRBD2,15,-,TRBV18,TGTGCCAGCTCATCTGGAACTAGCGGGGCGGAGACCCAGTACTTC,CASSSGTSGAETQYF
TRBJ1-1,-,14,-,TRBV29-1,TGCAGCGTTGAAGGGCAGGGGTGGAACACTGAAGCTTTCTTT,CSVEGQGWNTEAFF
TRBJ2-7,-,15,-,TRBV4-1,TGCGCCAGCAGCCTGATGCTTACCTCACGGAACGAGCAGTACTTC,CASSLMLTSRNEQYF
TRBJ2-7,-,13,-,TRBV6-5,TGTGCCAGCAGCCGTCGGATCGCCTACGAGCAGTACTTC,CASSRRIAYEQYF
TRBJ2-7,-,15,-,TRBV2,TGTGCCAGCAGTGATGGCGGGGGCCCCGTGGACGAGCAGTACTTC,CASSDGGGPVDEQYF
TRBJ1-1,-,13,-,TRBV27,TGTGCCAGCAGTAAGGTAATGAACACTGAAGCTTTCTTT,CASSKVMNTEAFF